Detailed here is one T cell receptor (beta chain). Its antigen is undetermined. This specimen belongs to a study of tumor-infiltrating lymphocytes in primary liver carcinoma. Whole-study context: Surgical resection served as treatment for the primary liver carcinoma of these patients.

This CDR3 comprises 15 residues. Germline values: CDR1 MNHEY, CDR2 SVGEGT. Deletions cut 0 bases from V and 4 bases from J, with 12 bases between. Study observations and caveats: Unsorted bulk sampling ruled out any CD4+ versus CD8+ repertoire comparison.

Constant-region priming of about 520 ng total RNA yielded TCR beta cDNA. Libraries of TCR beta came from three nested multiplex PCR rounds with slightly modified ARM-PCR. Rounds one and two of PCR, each of roughly 10 cycles, were primed with TRBV1-TRBV30 forward primers and a C-beta reverse primer. TCRdb processed the multiplex PCR reads anew with MiXCR; each CDR3 protein has one entry. The sample has hundreds of thousands of distinct CDR3 sequences, roughly 60% seen once. The blood RNA (from unsorted whole blood) was obtained, and germline DNA was also extracted. With chronic HBV infection, the patients were also treatment-naive. The authors collected 3 to 5 milliliters of peripheral blood before surgery.

The TCR comes from a woman aged 25 to 39 with primary liver carcinoma and hepatitis B virus infection. The sequenced material came from peripheral blood. The chain employs TRBV6-2 or TRBV6-3 and TRBJ2-5, with D possibly TRBD2 on 5 matching bases. The chain's CDR3 is CASSYSGVTTETQYF. For the CDR3, the DNA is TGTGCCAGCAGTTACTCCGGTGTGACTACAGAGACCCAGTACTTC.